Below, 4 T cell receptor beta chains from the same sample are listed, as sequenced in a study of cytomegalovirus exposure and HLA in healthy donors. PCR was performed using 60 Vbeta and 13 Jbeta primers. Data came from immunoSEQ multiplex PCR; TCRdb stores just in-frame clones and leaves some out. The table shows 150,000 to 200,000 clones, with about four fifths occurring only once. The sequenced material came from PBMCs. Source of these receptors: a male donor in good health and CMV-seropositive.

The chain couples TRBV5-1 to TRBJ2-5; possibly TRBD2 for D (6 bases). The CDR3 sequence is 16 residues long. Germline lookup yields CDR1 SGHRS and CDR2 YFSETQ. Trimming stripped 0 bases from V and 3 bases from J, with 15 bases between. The CDR3 region has the DNA TGCGCCAGCAGCTTGGCCTCGGCGGGGCGAGAAGAGACCCAGTACTTC. It encodes CASSLASAGREETQYF. The full variable domain, its missing parts supplied by reference TRBV5-1 and TRBJ2-5, is KAGVTQTPRYLIKTRGQQVTLSCSPISGHRSVSWYQQTPGQGLQFLFEYFSETQRNKGNFPGRFSGRQFSNSRSEMNVSTLELGDSALYLCASSLASAGREETQYFGPGTRLLVL.

This clone came up a few times. The J gene is TRBJ1-1, the V gene TRBV28; weak D call: TRBD1 (5 bases). Between the trimmed V and J ends, which lost 8 bases and 10 bases, there was a span of 14 bases. The CDR3 runs to 11 residues. From germline, CDR1 is MDHEN and CDR2 SYDVKM. The CDR3 DNA reads TGTGCCAGCGCGAGGAAGGGGCGAGCTTTCTTT. Its translation: CASARKGRAFF.

V and J are TRBV9 and TRBJ2-2, with 7 nucleotides matching TRBD2. The V gene end was trimmed by 4 bases and the J gene end by 4 bases; junction bases not matched to a gene: 7. The CDR3 is made up of 15 amino acids. Germline loops: CDR1 SGDLS, CDR2 YYNGEE. CDR3 coding DNA: TGTGCCAGCAGCTTCGGGACTACCTCCACCGGGGAGCTGTTTTTT. Residues: CASSFGTTSTGELFF.

A few counts support this clone. V is TRBV7-2 and J is TRBJ2-7; 8 nucleotides align to TRBD2. CDR3 size: 15 residues. Trimming cost V 5 bases and J 2 bases; bases outside gene matches: 8. In germline, CDR1 is SGHTA, CDR2 FQGNSA. The CDR3 DNA reads as TGTGCCAGCAGCGCCGGACTAGCCCCAACCTACGAGCAGTACTTC. This sequence encodes CASSAGLAPTYEQYF.